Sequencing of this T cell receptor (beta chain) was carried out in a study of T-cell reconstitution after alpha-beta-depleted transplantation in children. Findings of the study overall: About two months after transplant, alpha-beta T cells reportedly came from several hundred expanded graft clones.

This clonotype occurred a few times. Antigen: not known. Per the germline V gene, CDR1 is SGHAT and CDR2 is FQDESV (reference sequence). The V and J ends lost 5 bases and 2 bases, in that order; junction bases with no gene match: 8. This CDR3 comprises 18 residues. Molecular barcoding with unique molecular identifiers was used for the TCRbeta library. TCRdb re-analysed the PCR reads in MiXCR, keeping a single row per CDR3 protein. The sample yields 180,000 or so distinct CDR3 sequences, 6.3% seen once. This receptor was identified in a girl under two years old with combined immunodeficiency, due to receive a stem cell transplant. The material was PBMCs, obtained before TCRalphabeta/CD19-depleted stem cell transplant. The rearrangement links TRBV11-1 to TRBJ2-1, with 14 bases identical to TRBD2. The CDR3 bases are TGTGCCAGCAGCCGACTAGCGGGAGGGCCTCCTACCTACAATGAGCAGTTCTTC. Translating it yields CASSRLAGGPPTYNEQFF.